These 25 T cell receptor beta chains were sequenced from one sample in a study of cytomegalovirus exposure and HLA in healthy donors. Use of 60 Vbeta and 13 Jbeta primers characterized the PCR. TCRdb keeps only in-frame clones here, not all; method: immunoSEQ multiplex PCR. The sample yields around 170,000 clones, more than 75% seen once. The sequencing input was PBMCs. Receptors were obtained from a woman aged 18-30 years in good health and CMV-seronegative.

The chain recombines TRBV11-2 with TRBJ2-5; 8 bases are shared with TRBD1. J lost 1 base, V lost 1 base, and 8 bases had no gene match. The CDR3 length is 17 residues. Germline CDR1 SGHAT, CDR2 FQNNGV. The DNA of the CDR3 is TGTGCCAGCAGCTTAGGCAGACAGGGGCCTCGCCAAGAGACCCAGTACTTC. It codes for CASSLGRQGPRQETQYF.

CDR3: CASSPPGTGLMGNQPQHF. In nucleotides, the CDR3 is TGTGCCAGCTCACCACCGGGGACAGGGCTGATGGGCAATCAGCCCCAGCATTTT. The chain links TRBV18 to TRBJ1-5; 9 nucleotides align to TRBD1. V lost 0 bases, J lost 2 bases, and 8 bases stayed unmatched. The length of the CDR3 is 18 residues. Germline CDR1 reads KGHSH; CDR2 reads LQKENI.

The gene calls are TRBV27 and TRBJ2-7; 7 bases are shared with TRBD2. Germline CDR1 is MNHEY and CDR2 is SMNVEV (reference sequence). The CDR3 has 13 amino acids. Trimming cost V 7 bases and J 1 base; bases outside gene matches: 4. The CDR3 nucleotides read TGTGCCAGCAAAGAGCGGGATTCCTACGAGCAGTACTTC. Its translation: CASKERDSYEQYF.

The V gene is TRBV29-1, the J gene TRBJ2-1; 9 bases are a match to TRBD1. CDR3 length: 11 residues. V lost 7 bases to trimming and J lost 10 bases; unmatched junction nucleotides: 5. The germline V gene encodes CDR1 SQVTM and CDR2 ANQGSEA. The CDR3 nucleotides are TGCAGCGCTAGGACAGGGGACGAGCAGTTCTTC. This codes for CSARTGDEQFF.

The genes are TRBV19 and TRBJ1-5; 9 bases align to TRBD1. The junction had 9 bases not matched to a gene; V was cut back by 9 bases and J by 6 bases. CDR3 length: 14 amino acids. Germline CDR1 reads LNHDA; CDR2 reads SQIVND (reference sequence). CDR3 DNA sequence: TGTGCCAGCATGGACAGGGGATACGGTCAGCCCCAGCATTTT. Translation: CASMDRGYGQPQHF.

The chain links TRBV7-9 to TRBJ1-2; 7 nucleotides match TRBD1. CDR1 and CDR2 (germline): SEHNR, FQNEAQ (reference sequence). The CDR3 is 14 amino acids. Unmatched junction bases numbered 6, after V lost 4 bases and J lost 4 bases. CDR3 amino acids: CASSSGTALYGYTF. Written as DNA, the CDR3 is TGTGCCAGCAGCTCAGGGACAGCACTCTATGGCTACACCTTC.

The chain uses TRBV27 and TRBJ1-2; TRBD1 matches 9 bases. Trimming removed 3 bases from V and 2 bases from J; junction bases left unmatched: 4. CDR1 MNHEY and CDR2 SMNVEV come from the germline V gene (reference sequence). The CDR3 is 15 amino acids. The DNA for the CDR3 is TGTGCCAGCAGTTTTATCGGGACAGGGAACTATGGCTACACCTTC. Protein: CASSFIGTGNYGYTF.

The rearrangement links TRBV27 to TRBJ2-7, with 9 bases fitting TRBD1. CDR3 size: 12 residues. The J segment lost 5 bases and the V segment lost 10 bases, leaving 6 bases of the junction unmatched. Per the germline V gene, CDR1 is MNHEY and CDR2 is SMNVEV (reference sequence). Written as DNA, the CDR3 is TGTGCCACCCGGGACAGGGTAGACGAGCAGTACTTC. It yields the protein CATRDRVDEQYF.

This chain connects TRBV2 to TRBJ2-1; 15 bases agree with TRBD2. V lost 1 base to trimming and J lost 8 bases; unmatched junction nucleotides: 3. CDR1 and CDR2 (germline): SNHLY, FYNNEI. The CDR3 runs 16 residues. CDR3 residues: CASSEEGLAGGYEQFF. The DNA of the CDR3 is TGTGCCAGCAGTGAAGAGGGACTAGCGGGAGGCTATGAGCAGTTCTTC.

CDR3 protein: CATQGGDEVFEQYF. CDR3 DNA sequence: TGTGCCACCCAAGGGGGGGATGAGGTATTTGAGCAGTACTTC. The chain has TRBV19 and TRBJ2-7; weak D call: TRBD2 (7 bases). Trimming stripped 10 bases from V and 7 bases from J, with 23 bases between. Germline V gene lookup returns CDR1 LNHDA and CDR2 SQIVND (reference sequence). The CDR3 loop spans 14 amino acids.

This chain uses TRBV5-1 with TRBJ1-5; 7 positions match TRBD1. The CDR3 runs 15 residues. Germline V lookup: CDR1 SGHRS, CDR2 YFSETQ. The V gene end was trimmed by 0 bases and the J gene end by 12 bases; junction bases not matched to a gene: 12. The CDR3 spells CASSLGTTGIELQHF. The CDR3, as DNA: TGCGCCAGCAGCTTGGGCACGACAGGGATTGAGCTCCAGCATTTT.

The chain employs TRBV2 and TRBJ2-1, with 7 bases aligning to TRBD1. Trimming removed 4 bases from V and 4 bases from J; junction bases left unmatched: 1. CDR1 SNHLY and CDR2 FYNNEI come from the germline V gene. The CDR3 length is 13 residues. The CDR3 sequence is CASSAGQYNEQFF. In nucleotides, the CDR3 is TGTGCCAGCAGTGCGGGACAGTACAATGAGCAGTTCTTC.

The chain carries TRBV27 and TRBJ1-1; 8 bases line up with TRBD1. From germline, CDR1 is MNHEY and CDR2 SMNVEV (reference sequence). J lost 1 base, V lost 4 bases, and 11 bases had no gene match. This CDR3 contains 17 residues. CDR3 loop: CASSWGRGQFRNTEAFF. CDR3 sequence (DNA): TGTGCCAGCAGTTGGGGCAGGGGGCAGTTCAGGAACACTGAAGCTTTCTTT.

The chain combines TRBV2 with TRBJ2-7, with D perhaps matching TRBD1 (5 bases). Deletions cut 4 bases from V and 3 bases from J, with 10 bases between. This CDR3 has 13 amino acids. Germline lookup yields CDR1 SNHLY and CDR2 FYNNEI. In DNA form, the CDR3 reads TGTGCCAGCAGTGTAGGGGTGGGCTACGAGCAGTACTTC. It encodes CASSVGVGYEQYF.

The chain recombines TRBV2 with TRBJ1-4, with 7 positions matching TRBD1. Looked up from germline, CDR1 is SNHLY and CDR2 is FYNNEI. The CDR3 runs 13 residues. V was clipped by 8 bases and J by 4 bases; unmatched bases: 4. The CDR3 is CASAGQLNEKLFF. CDR3 sequence (DNA): TGTGCCAGCGCGGGACAGCTTAATGAAAAACTGTTTTTT.

The gene calls are TRBV18 and TRBJ2-7, with D perhaps matching TRBD1 (6 bases). The V gene lost 3 bases and the J gene lost 4 bases, with 19 bases spanning the gap. Germline-derived CDR1 and CDR2 are KGHSH and LQKENI. This CDR3 region has 16 residues. CDR3 sequence: CASSPGTLTGGYEQYF. For the CDR3, the DNA is TGTGCCAGCTCACCTGGGACACTAACCGGTGGATACGAGCAGTACTTC.

This chain uses TRBV15 with TRBJ1-1; possible D gene TRBD1, 6 bases. V was trimmed by 7 bases and J by 1 base, leaving 13 bases between them. Per germline, CDR1 LNHNV and CDR2 YYDKDF (reference sequence). This CDR3 has 14 amino acids. CDR3 nucleotide sequence: TGTGCCACCAAAATTACAGGGAGGAACACTGAAGCTTTCTTT. Amino acid sequence: CATKITGRNTEAFF.

This chain connects TRBV5-6 to TRBJ2-3; D remains ambiguous. Trimming removed 2 bases from V and 1 base from J, with 5 bases in between. CDR1 and CDR2 (germline): SGHDT, YYEEEE. The CDR3 spans 13 residues. CDR3 residues: CASSLLGTDTQYF. The DNA of the CDR3 is TGTGCCAGCAGCTTACTCGGCACAGATACGCAGTATTTT.

The chain joins TRBV7-6 to TRBJ2-7; no definite D call. The CDR3 runs to 13 residues. CDR1 and CDR2 (germline): SGHVS, FNYEAQ. V was clipped by 1 base and J by 6 bases, with 10 bases between them. The CDR3: CASSLVRGSEQYF. The CDR3 nucleotides read TGTGCCAGCAGCTTAGTCCGAGGATCCGAGCAGTACTTC. The variable domain in full, completed from reference TRBV7-6 and TRBJ2-7, reads GAGVSQSPRYKVTKRGQDVALRCDPISGHVSLYWYRQALGQGPEFLTYFNYEAQQDKSGLPNDRFSAERPEGSISTLTIQRTEQRDSAMYRCASSLVRGSEQYFGPGTRLTVT.

V usage is TRBV18 and J usage is TRBJ2-2; weak D call: TRBD2 (5 bases). Per germline, CDR1 KGHSH and CDR2 LQKENI. Trimming pared 2 bases from V and 4 bases from J, leaving 5 bases between. The CDR3 runs to 13 residues. This chain's CDR3 is CASSPAGTGELFF. For the CDR3, the DNA is TGTGCCAGCTCACCAGCGGGCACCGGGGAGCTGTTTTTT.

The chain uses TRBV6-5 and TRBJ2-1, with TRBD1 matching 9 bases. With V trimmed by 7 bases and J by 6 bases, 10 bases remained unmatched. Germline V CDR1 and CDR2: MNHEY, SVGAGI. The CDR3 runs to 15 residues. CDR3 bases: TGTGCCAGCAACCCGGGACAGGGAGTTGGCAATGAGCAGTTCTTC. Protein product: CASNPGQGVGNEQFF.

This clone came up once. The rearrangement links TRBV5-4 to TRBJ1-2, with a weak D call TRBD1 (6 bases). V was clipped by 3 bases and J by 2 bases, with 11 bases between them. The CDR3 extends over 14 amino acids. Germline V gives CDR1 SGHNT, CDR2 YYREEE (reference sequence). The chain's CDR3 is CASSWQGTNYGYTF. CDR3 nucleotides: TGTGCCAGCAGCTGGCAGGGGACGAACTATGGCTACACCTTC. The full variable domain, rest sourced from reference TRBV5-4 and TRBJ1-2, is ETGVTQSPTHLIKTRGQQVTLRCSSQSGHNTVSWYQQALGQGPQFIFQYYREEENGRGNFPPRFSGLQFPNYSSELNVNALELDDSALYLCASSWQGTNYGYTFGSGTRLTVV.

This chain joins TRBV18 and TRBJ2-7, with D maybe TRBD2 (6 bases). CDR3 length: 13 residues. Trimming took 3 bases from V and 6 from J, leaving 12 bases between them. Germline-derived CDR1 and CDR2 are KGHSH and LQKENI. CDR3 amino acids: CASSPPMGGEQYF. In nucleotides, the CDR3 is TGTGCCAGCTCACCGCCGATGGGAGGCGAGCAGTACTTC.

V and J are TRBV4-2 and TRBJ2-7; possible D gene TRBD1, 5 bases. Trimming cost V 0 bases and J 3 bases, with 12 bases left between them. The CDR3 contains 15 residues. The germline gives CDR1 LGHNA, CDR2 YNFKEQ. Here the CDR3 reads CASSQDSGFYYEQYF. Here the CDR3 DNA reads TGTGCCAGCAGCCAAGACTCAGGGTTTTACTACGAGCAGTACTTC.

The chain links TRBV7-7 to TRBJ2-1; 8 nucleotides line up with TRBD1. The CDR3 consists of 15 residues. Looked up from germline, CDR1 is SSHAT and CDR2 is FNYEAQ (reference sequence). J lost 3 bases, V lost 6 bases, and 7 bases had no gene match. The CDR3 region has the DNA TGTGCCAGCAGTCCCGGGACAGGAAACTACAATGAGCAGTTCTTC. It translates to CASSPGTGNYNEQFF.